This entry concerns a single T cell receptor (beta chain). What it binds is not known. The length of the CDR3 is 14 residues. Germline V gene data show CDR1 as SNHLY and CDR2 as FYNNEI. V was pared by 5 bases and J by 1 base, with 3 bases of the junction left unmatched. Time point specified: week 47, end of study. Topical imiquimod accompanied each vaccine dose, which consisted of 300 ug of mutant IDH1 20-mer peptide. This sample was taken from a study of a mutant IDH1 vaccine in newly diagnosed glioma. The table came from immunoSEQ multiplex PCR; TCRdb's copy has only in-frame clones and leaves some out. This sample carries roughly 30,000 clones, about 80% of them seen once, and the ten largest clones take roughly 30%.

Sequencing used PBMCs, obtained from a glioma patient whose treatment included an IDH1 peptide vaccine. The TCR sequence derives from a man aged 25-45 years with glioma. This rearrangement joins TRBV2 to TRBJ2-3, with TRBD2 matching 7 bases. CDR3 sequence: CASSNLAGTDTQYF. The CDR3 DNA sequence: TGTGCCAGCAGTAACCTAGCGGGCACAGATACGCAGTATTTT.